These 21 T cell receptor beta chains came from one sample sequenced in a study of T-cell reconstitution after alpha-beta-depleted transplantation in children. Preparation of the TCRbeta library used unique molecular identifiers. TCRdb redid the calling of the PCR reads with MiXCR, one entry per CDR3 protein. The sample has approximately 350,000 distinct CDR3 sequences, about 16% seen once. The sample here was PBMCs, mostly from graft donor cells, taken 360 days after TCRalphabeta/CD19-depleted stem cell transplant. These receptors came from a male patient under 10 years old who had a stem cell transplant for acute lymphoblastic leukemia, so the T cells may come from the graft donor.

This clonotype showed up many times. The CDR3 coding sequence is TGCAGCGCCGCGCAAACCCTCAACGGACAGGGATCGAGGAACACCATATATTTT. Translating it yields CSAAQTLNGQGSRNTIYF. V and J are TRBV29-1 and TRBJ1-3; 8 nucleotides agree with TRBD1. The CDR3 has 18 amino acids. Germline CDR1 reads SQVTM; CDR2 reads ANQGSEA. J gave up 7 bases and V 7 bases, and 24 bases lay outside the gene matches.

The sample holds many counts of this clonotype. The V gene is TRBV6-5, the J gene TRBJ1-3; D ambiguous. From germline, CDR1 is MNHEY and CDR2 SVGAGI. This CDR3 comprises 15 residues. V dropped 2 bases and J dropped 1 base, with 9 bases sitting between them. This CDR3 is CASSYPPGSGNTIYF. The DNA of the CDR3 is TGTGCCAGCAGTTACCCTCCGGGGTCTGGAAACACCATATATTTT.

V and J are TRBV4-3 and TRBJ2-3; D gene ambiguous. CDR3 length: 17 residues. The V gene's germline CDR1 is LGHNA and CDR2 YSLEER. Trimming left V 0 bases short and J 0 bases short, with 13 bases between. DNA for the CDR3: TGCGCCAGCAGCCAAGATCCTGGCAGGCTTAGCACAGATACGCAGTATTTT. It encodes CASSQDPGRLSTDTQYF.

This clonotype was counted between two and nine times. This chain connects TRBV15 to TRBJ2-1; D call uncertain. Trimming removed 0 bases at V and 5 bases at J, with 8 bases between. CDR1 and CDR2 from the germline V gene are LNHNV and YYDKDF (reference sequence). The CDR3 runs 14 residues. The CDR3 DNA reads as TGTGCCACCAGCAGAGATGCTAATCACAATGAGCAGTTCTTC. It yields the protein CATSRDANHNEQFF.

This clonotype was seen repeatedly, ten times or more. The chain uses TRBV9 and TRBJ2-2, with 10 bases identical to TRBD2. V gave up 2 bases and J gave up 6 bases; unmatched junction bases: 7. CDR3 size: 16 residues. Germline CDR1 and CDR2: SGDLS and YYNGEE. The CDR3: CASSVPSGRGSGELFF. As DNA, the CDR3 is TGTGCCAGCAGCGTTCCGAGCGGGAGGGGCTCCGGGGAGCTGTTTTTT. Looking up the rest from reference TRBV9 and TRBJ2-2 gives the full variable domain: DSGVTQTPKHLITATGQRVTLRCSPRSGDLSVYWYQQSLDQGLQFLIQYYNGEERAKGNILERFSAQQFPDLHSELNLSSLELGDSALYFCASSVPSGRGSGELFFGEGSRLTVL.

Only a few counts were recorded for this clonotype. J is TRBJ1-1 and V is TRBV5-5; D is perhaps TRBD1 (5 bases). Trimming cost V 2 bases and J 1 base, with 15 bases left between them. This CDR3 has 16 amino acids. Germline assignment: CDR1 SGHKS and CDR2 YYEKEE (reference sequence). The CDR3 loop reads CASSLGEAQGNTEAFF. DNA of the CDR3: TGTGCCAGCAGCTTAGGGGAAGCCCAGGGGAACACTGAAGCTTTCTTT.

This rearrangement joins TRBV30 to TRBJ2-7; no definite D call. Trimming cost V 4 bases and J 2 bases, with 12 bases left between them. The V gene's germline CDR1 is GTSNPN and CDR2 SVGIG (reference sequence). This CDR3 is 13 amino acids long. The DNA of the CDR3 is TGTGCCTGGACGCCGAATCGACCCTACGAGCAGTACTTC. It codes for CAWTPNRPYEQYF.

J is TRBJ2-1 and V is TRBV12-3 or TRBV12-4; 11 bases are shared with TRBD2. Trimming took 6 bases from V and 3 from J; bases not matched to a gene: 10. The CDR3 sequence is 17 residues long. The DNA for the CDR3 is TGTGCCAGCAGATTCCTAGCGGGAGGCTATCACTACAATGAGCAGTTCTTC. Its protein product is CASRFLAGGYHYNEQFF.

This clonotype was detected a few times. The chain couples TRBV4-3 to TRBJ1-5; TRBD1 matches at 8 bases. The germline V gene encodes CDR1 LGHNA and CDR2 YSLEER. With V trimmed by 0 bases and J by 5 bases, 9 bases remained unmatched. The CDR3 covers 17 residues. The CDR3 DNA follows: TGCGCCAGCAGCCAAGAGACATGGACAGGGCTGCATCAGCCCCAGCATTTT. Its protein product is CASSQETWTGLHQPQHF.

This clonotype was recorded at least ten times. This chain connects TRBV5-1 to TRBJ2-7; TRBD1 matches 9 bases. Per germline, CDR1 SGHRS and CDR2 YFSETQ. The CDR3 runs to 14 residues. V was clipped by 7 bases and J by 2 bases; unmatched bases: 7. The CDR3 loop is CASFTGTGTYEQYF. In DNA, the CDR3 is TGCGCCAGCTTTACCGGGACAGGGACCTACGAGCAGTACTTC.

This clonotype was recorded a few times. The genes are TRBV5-1 and TRBJ2-3; 8 bases agree with TRBD1. Germline V gene lookup returns CDR1 SGHRS and CDR2 YFSETQ. This CDR3 contains 16 residues. The V segment lost 0 bases and the J segment 1 base; nucleotides outside the gene matches: 4. This CDR3 reads CASSLGTGSGTDTQYF. CDR3 sequence (DNA): TGCGCCAGCAGCTTGGGGACAGGGTCTGGCACAGATACGCAGTATTTT.

This rearrangement joins TRBV4-3 to TRBJ2-1; 11 bases fit TRBD2. The CDR3 consists of 18 residues. Germline CDR1 LGHNA, CDR2 YSLEER. V gave up 1 base and J gave up 7 bases; unmatched junction bases: 12. CDR3 protein: CASSQGFGSGRAGNEQFF. In nucleotides, the CDR3 is TGCGCCAGCAGCCAAGGTTTCGGTAGCGGGAGGGCGGGGAATGAGCAGTTCTTC.

The rearrangement links TRBV12-3 or TRBV12-4 to TRBJ2-4, with 7 bases fitting TRBD1. J lost 6 bases, V lost 5 bases, and 10 bases had no gene match. This CDR3 contains 15 residues. CDR3 sequence: CASSAGGGLVNIQYF. CDR3 DNA sequence: TGTGCCAGCAGTGCAGGGGGTGGTTTGGTAAACATTCAGTACTTC.

The V gene is TRBV4-1, the J gene TRBJ2-7; 7 bases fit TRBD1. The CDR3 loop spans 16 amino acids. Trimming took 1 base from V and 0 from J; bases not matched to a gene: 6. From germline, CDR1 is MGHRA and CDR2 YSYEKL. CDR3 in DNA: TGCGCCAGCAGCCAAGGGCCTGGGACAGTCTCCTACGAGCAGTACTTC. Its protein is CASSQGPGTVSYEQYF.

This clonotype has ten or more counts. The genes are TRBV7-2 and TRBJ2-1, with TRBD2 matching over 7 bases. Germline CDR1 reads SGHTA; CDR2 reads FQGNSA. Trimming took 0 bases from V and 5 from J; bases not matched to a gene: 7. The CDR3 has 16 amino acids. This chain's CDR3 is CASSLALAGSNNEQFF. DNA for the CDR3: TGTGCCAGCAGCTTAGCGTTAGCGGGTTCGAACAATGAGCAGTTCTTC.

This clonotype appeared a few times. The genes are TRBV4-1 and TRBJ2-1; a weak D match, TRBD2 (6 bases). The CDR3 has 16 amino acids. With 0 bases removed from V and 5 bases from J, the gap between germline ends came to 14 bases. CDR1 and CDR2 (germline): MGHRA, YSYEKL. CDR3 DNA: TGCGCCAGCAGCCAAGAAATAGCGGTTTTGGACAATGAGCAGTTCTTC. It encodes CASSQEIAVLDNEQFF.

In this sample, this clonotype turned up a few times. The V and J genes are TRBV6-2 or TRBV6-3 and TRBJ2-2, with TRBD2 matching 9 bases. The CDR3 runs to 13 residues. Germline loops: CDR1 MNHEY, CDR2 SVGEGT. Trimming at V came to 9 bases and at J to 7 bases, leaving 6 bases not matched to a gene. The CDR3 coding sequence is TGTGCCAGTGGACTAGCGCCATACGGGGAGCTGTTTTTT. Translation: CASGLAPYGELFF.

The CDR3 here is CASSLTWGQSYEQYF. CDR3 DNA: TGCGCCAGCAGCCTCACCTGGGGACAATCGTACGAGCAGTACTTC. The rearrangement links TRBV4-1 to TRBJ2-7, with D tentatively TRBD1 (6 bases). Germline assignment: CDR1 MGHRA and CDR2 YSYEKL. Trimming took off 4 bases at V and 4 bases at J, with 17 bases between the two ends. This CDR3 comprises 15 residues.

The chain employs TRBV7-3 and TRBJ2-1, with D possibly being TRBD1 or TRBD2 (5 bases each). CDR3 length: 15 residues. Trimming took 1 base from V and 1 from J, leaving 8 bases between them. Germline V gene lookup returns CDR1 SGHTA and CDR2 FQGTGA. Here the CDR3 reads CASSLIWGSYNEQFF. The DNA of the CDR3 is TGTGCCAGCAGCTTAATTTGGGGGTCCTACAATGAGCAGTTCTTC. Full variable domain (remainder filled in from reference TRBV7-3 and TRBJ2-1): GAGVSQTPSNKVTEKGKYVELRCDPISGHTALYWYRQSLGQGPEFLIYFQGTGAADDSGLPNDRFFAVRPEGSVSTLKIQRTERGDSAVYLCASSLIWGSYNEQFFGPGTRLTVL.

This clonotype was counted a few times. This chain links TRBV9 with TRBJ2-5; D may be TRBD1 (6 bases). The CDR3 sequence is 15 residues long. V was trimmed by 2 bases and J by 9 bases, leaving 20 bases between them. Germline V gene lookup returns CDR1 SGDLS and CDR2 YYNGEE. In nucleotides, the CDR3 is TGTGCCAGCAGCGTGGATGCAGGGGAGTCTCGGGCCCAGTACTTC. This encodes CASSVDAGESRAQYF.

This clonotype was seen more than once but under ten times. This chain joins TRBV20-1 and TRBJ1-6; no reliable D call. The germline V gene encodes CDR1 DFQATT and CDR2 SNEGSKA (reference sequence). With 0 bases removed from V and 4 bases from J, the gap between germline ends came to 10 bases. The CDR3 runs to 15 residues. The CDR3 DNA follows: TGCAGTGCTAGAGATTGGGCCCTTTATAATTCACCCCTCCACTTT. Residues: CSARDWALYNSPLHF.